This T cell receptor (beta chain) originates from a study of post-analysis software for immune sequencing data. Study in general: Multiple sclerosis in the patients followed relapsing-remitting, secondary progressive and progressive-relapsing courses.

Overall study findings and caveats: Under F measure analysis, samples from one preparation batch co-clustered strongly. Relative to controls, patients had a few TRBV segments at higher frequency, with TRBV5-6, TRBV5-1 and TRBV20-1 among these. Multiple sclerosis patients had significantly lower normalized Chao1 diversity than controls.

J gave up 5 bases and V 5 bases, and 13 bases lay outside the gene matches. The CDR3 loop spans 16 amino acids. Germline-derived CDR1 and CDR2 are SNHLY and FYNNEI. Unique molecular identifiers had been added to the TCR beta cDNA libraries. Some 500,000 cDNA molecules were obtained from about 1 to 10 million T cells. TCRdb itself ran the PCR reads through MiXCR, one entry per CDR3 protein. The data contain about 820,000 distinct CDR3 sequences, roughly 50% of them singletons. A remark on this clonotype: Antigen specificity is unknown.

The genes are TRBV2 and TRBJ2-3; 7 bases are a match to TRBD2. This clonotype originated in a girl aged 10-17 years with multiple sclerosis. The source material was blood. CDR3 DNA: TGTGCCAGCAGTATACGGGACTATGGGATGGAAGATACGCAGTATTTT. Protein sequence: CASSIRDYGMEDTQYF.